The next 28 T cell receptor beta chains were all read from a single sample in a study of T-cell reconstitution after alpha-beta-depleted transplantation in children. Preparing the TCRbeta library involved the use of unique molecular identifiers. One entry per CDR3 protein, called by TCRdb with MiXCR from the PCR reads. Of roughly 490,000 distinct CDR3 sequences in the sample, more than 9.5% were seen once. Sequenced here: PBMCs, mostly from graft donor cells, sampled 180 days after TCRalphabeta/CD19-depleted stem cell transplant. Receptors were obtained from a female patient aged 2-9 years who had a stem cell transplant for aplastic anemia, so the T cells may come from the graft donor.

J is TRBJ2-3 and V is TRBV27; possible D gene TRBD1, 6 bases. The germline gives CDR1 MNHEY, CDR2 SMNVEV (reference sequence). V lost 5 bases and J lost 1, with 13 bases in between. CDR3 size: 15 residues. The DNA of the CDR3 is TGTGCCAGCAGTCTAGGGGGTGAGGGCACAGATACGCAGTATTTT. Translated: CASSLGGEGTDTQYF.

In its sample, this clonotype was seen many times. The CDR3 protein is CASSSGLANTEAFF. CDR3 bases: TGTGCCAGCAGCTCCGGACTCGCGAACACTGAAGCTTTCTTT. The V call is TRBV7-2, the J call TRBJ1-1; D gene uncertain. The CDR3 is 14 residues long. The V gene's germline CDR1 is SGHTA and CDR2 FQGNSA. The germline V and J ends were trimmed by 4 bases and 1 base, with 10 bases remaining between them.

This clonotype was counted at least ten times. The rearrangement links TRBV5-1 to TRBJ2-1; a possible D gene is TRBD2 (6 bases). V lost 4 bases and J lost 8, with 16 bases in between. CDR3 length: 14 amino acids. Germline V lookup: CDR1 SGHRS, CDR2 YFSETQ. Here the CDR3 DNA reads TGCGCCAGCAGCCCGGGACTCCCGCCCGATGAGCAGTTCTTC. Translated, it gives CASSPGLPPDEQFF. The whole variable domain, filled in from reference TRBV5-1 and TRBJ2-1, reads KAGVTQTPRYLIKTRGQQVTLSCSPISGHRSVSWYQQTPGQGLQFLFEYFSETQRNKGNFPGRFSGRQFSNSRSEMNVSTLELGDSALYLCASSPGLPPDEQFFGPGTRLTVL.

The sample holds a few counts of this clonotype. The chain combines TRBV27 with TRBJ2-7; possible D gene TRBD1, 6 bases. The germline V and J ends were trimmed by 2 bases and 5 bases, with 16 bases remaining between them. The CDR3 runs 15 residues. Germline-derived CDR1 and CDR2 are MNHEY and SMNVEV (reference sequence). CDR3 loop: CASSLTQGGFNEQYF. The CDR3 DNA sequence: TGTGCCAGCAGTTTAACACAGGGTGGATTCAACGAGCAGTACTTC.

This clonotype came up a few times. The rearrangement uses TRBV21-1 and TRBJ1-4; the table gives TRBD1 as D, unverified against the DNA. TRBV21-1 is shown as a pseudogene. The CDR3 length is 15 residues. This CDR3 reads CASSRGGQVNEKLFF. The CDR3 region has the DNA TGTGCCAGCAGCAGAGGGGGACAAGTTAATGAAAAACTGTTTTTT.

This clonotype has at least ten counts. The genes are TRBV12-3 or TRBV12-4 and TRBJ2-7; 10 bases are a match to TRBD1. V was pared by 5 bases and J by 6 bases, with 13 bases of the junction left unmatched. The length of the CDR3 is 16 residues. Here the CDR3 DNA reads TGTGCCAGCAGTCTAGTTTTCCCGGGACAGGGGTTCGAGCAGTACTTC. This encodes CASSLVFPGQGFEQYF.

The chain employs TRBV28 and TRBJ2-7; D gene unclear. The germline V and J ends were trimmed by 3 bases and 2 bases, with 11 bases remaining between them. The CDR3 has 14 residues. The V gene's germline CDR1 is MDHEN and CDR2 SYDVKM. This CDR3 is CASSFQPLTYEQYF. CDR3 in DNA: TGTGCCAGCAGTTTTCAGCCCCTAACCTACGAGCAGTACTTC. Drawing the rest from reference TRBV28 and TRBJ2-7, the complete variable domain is DVKVTQSSRYLVKRTGEKVFLECVQDMDHENMFWYRQDPGLGLRLIYFSYDVKMKEKGDIPEGYSVSREKKERFSLILESASTNQTSMYLCASSFQPLTYEQYFGPGTRLTVT.

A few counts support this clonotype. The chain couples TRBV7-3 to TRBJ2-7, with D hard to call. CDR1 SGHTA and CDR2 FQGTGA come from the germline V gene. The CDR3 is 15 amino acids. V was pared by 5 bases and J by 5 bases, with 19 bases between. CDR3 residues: CASSATRAYPHEQYF. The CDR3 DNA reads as TGTGCCAGCAGCGCTACACGGGCCTACCCCCACGAGCAGTACTTC.

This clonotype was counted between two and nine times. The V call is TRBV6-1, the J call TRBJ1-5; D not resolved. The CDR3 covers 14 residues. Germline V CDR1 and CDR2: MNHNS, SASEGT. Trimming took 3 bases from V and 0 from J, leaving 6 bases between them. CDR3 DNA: TGTGCCAGCAGTGACGGGTATAGCAATCAGCCCCAGCATTTT. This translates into CASSDGYSNQPQHF.

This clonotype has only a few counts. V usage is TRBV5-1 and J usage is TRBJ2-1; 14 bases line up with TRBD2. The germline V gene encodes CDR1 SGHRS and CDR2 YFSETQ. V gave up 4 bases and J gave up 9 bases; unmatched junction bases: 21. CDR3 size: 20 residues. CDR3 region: CASSSGQRGLAGAILAEQFF. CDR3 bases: TGCGCCAGCAGCAGTGGACAGCGGGGACTAGCGGGAGCTATCTTGGCTGAGCAGTTCTTC.

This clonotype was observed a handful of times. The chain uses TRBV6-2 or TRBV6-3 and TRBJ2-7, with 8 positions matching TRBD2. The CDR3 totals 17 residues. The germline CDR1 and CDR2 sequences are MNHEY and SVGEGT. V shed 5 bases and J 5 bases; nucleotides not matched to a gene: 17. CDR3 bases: TGTGCCAGCAGTCTCCGGGTTCCAGCGGGAGTTCTCAACGAGCAGTACTTC. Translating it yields CASSLRVPAGVLNEQYF.

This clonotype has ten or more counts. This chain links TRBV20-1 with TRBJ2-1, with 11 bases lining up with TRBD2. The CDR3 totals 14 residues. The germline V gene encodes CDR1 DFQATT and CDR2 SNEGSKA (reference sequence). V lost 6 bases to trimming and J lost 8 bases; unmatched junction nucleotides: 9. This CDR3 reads CSAVLAGGVHEQFF. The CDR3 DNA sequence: TGCAGTGCAGTCCTAGCGGGAGGAGTCCATGAGCAGTTCTTC.

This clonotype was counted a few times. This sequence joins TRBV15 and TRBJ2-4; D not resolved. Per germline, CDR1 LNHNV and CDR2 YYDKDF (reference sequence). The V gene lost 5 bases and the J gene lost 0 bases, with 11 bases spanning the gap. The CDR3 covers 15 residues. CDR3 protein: CATSHQSLAKNIQYF. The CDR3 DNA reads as TGTGCCACCAGCCACCAGTCTCTAGCCAAAAACATTCAGTACTTC.

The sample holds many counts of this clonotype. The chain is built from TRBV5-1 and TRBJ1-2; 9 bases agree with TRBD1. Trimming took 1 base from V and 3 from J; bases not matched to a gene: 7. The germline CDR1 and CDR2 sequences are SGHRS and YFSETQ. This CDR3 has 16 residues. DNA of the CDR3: TGCGCCAGCAGCTTGAGGACAGGGGAACCCCACTATGGCTACACCTTC. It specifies CASSLRTGEPHYGYTF.

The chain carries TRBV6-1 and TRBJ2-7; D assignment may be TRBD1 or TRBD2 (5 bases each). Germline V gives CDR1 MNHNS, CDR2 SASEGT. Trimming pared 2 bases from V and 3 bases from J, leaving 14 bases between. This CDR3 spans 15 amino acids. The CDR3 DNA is TGTGCCAGCAGTGAACGGGACCTGAGGTTCTACGAGCAGTACGTC. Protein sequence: CASSERDLRFYEQYV.

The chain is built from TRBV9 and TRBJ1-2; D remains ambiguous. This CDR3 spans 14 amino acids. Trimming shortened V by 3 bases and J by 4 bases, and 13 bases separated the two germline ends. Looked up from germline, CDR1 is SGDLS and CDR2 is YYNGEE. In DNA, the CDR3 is TGTGCCAGCAGCGCTAGGGCCGGAGGCTATGGCTACACCTTC. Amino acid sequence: CASSARAGGYGYTF.

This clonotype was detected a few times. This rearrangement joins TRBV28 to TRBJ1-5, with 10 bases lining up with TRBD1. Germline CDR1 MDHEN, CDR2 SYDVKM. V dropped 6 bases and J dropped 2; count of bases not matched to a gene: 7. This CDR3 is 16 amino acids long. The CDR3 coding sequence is TGTGCCAGCAGCCGACAGGGGGCGCGCGGCAATCAGCCCCAGCATTTT. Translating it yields CASSRQGARGNQPQHF.

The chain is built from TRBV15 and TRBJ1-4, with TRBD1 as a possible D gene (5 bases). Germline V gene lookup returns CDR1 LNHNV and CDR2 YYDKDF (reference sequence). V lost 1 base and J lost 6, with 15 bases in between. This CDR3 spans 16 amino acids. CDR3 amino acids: CATSRAVPGWDEKLFF. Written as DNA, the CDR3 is TGTGCCACCAGCAGAGCCGTGCCAGGGTGGGATGAAAAACTGTTTTTT.

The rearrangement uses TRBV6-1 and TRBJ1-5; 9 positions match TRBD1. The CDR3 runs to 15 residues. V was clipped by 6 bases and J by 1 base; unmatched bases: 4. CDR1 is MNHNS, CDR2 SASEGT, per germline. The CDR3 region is CASSRQGVSNQPQHF. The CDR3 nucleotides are TGTGCCAGCAGCCGACAGGGGGTGAGCAATCAGCCCCAGCATTTT.

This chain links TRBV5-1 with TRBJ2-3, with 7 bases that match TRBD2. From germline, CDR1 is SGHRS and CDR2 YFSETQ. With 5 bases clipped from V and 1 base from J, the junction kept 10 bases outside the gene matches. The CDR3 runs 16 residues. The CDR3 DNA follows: TGCGCCAGCAGGGGCGCTAGCGGACACCGCACAGATACGCAGTATTTT. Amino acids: CASRGASGHRTDTQYF. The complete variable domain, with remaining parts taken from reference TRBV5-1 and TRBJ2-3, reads KAGVTQTPRYLIKTRGQQVTLSCSPISGHRSVSWYQQTPGQGLQFLFEYFSETQRNKGNFPGRFSGRQFSNSRSEMNVSTLELGDSALYLCASRGASGHRTDTQYFGPGTRLTVL.

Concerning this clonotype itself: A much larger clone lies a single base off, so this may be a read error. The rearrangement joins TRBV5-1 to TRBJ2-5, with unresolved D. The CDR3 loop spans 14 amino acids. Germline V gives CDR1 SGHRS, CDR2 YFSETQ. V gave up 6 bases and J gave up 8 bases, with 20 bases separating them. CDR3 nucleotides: TGCGCCAGCATCAAGGAAGGGCCCCCAGGAACCCAGTACTTC. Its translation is CASIKEGPPGTQYF.

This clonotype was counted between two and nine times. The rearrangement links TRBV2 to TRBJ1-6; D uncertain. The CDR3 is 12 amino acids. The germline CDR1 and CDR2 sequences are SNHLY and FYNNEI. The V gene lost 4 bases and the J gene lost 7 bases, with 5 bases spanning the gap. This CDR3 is CASSGRNSPLHF. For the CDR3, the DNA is TGTGCCAGCAGTGGTAGGAATTCACCCCTCCACTTT. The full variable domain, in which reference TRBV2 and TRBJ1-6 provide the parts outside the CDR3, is EPEVTQTPSHQVTQMGQEVILRCVPISNHLYFYWYRQILGQKVEFLVSFYNNEISEKSEIFDDQFSVERPDGSNFTLKIRSTKLEDSAMYFCASSGRNSPLHFGNGTRLTVT.

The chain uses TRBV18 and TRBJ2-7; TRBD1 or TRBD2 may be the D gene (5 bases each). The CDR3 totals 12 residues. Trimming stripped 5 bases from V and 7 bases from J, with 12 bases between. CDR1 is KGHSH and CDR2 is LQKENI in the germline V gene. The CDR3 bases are TGTGCCAGCTCAAACAGGACGGGGGAGCAGTACGTC. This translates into CASSNRTGEQYV.

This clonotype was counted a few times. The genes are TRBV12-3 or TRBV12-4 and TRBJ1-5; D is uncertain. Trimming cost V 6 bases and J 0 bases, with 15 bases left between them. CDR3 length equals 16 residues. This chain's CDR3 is CASSTTGGNSNQPQHF. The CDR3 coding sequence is TGTGCCAGCAGCACCACGGGAGGGAATAGCAATCAGCCCCAGCATTTT.

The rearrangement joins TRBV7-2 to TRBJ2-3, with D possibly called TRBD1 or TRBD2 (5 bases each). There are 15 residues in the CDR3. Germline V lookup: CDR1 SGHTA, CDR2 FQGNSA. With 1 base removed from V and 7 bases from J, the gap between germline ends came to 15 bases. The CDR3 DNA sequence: TGTGCCAGCAGCTTAGGGGGAGCGCCAGGGAATACGCAGTATTTT. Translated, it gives CASSLGGAPGNTQYF. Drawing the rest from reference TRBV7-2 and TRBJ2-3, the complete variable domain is GAGVSQSPSNKVTEKGKDVELRCDPISGHTALYWYRQSLGQGLEFLIYFQGNSAPDKSGLPSDRFSAERTGGSVSTLTIQRTQQEDSAVYLCASSLGGAPGNTQYFGPGTRLTVL.

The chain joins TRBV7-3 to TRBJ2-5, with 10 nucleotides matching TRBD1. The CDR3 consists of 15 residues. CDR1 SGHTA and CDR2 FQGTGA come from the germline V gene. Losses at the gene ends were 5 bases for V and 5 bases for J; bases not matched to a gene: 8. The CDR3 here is CASSLGTGDRETQYF. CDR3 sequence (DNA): TGTGCCAGCAGCCTCGGGACAGGGGACCGGGAGACCCAGTACTTC.

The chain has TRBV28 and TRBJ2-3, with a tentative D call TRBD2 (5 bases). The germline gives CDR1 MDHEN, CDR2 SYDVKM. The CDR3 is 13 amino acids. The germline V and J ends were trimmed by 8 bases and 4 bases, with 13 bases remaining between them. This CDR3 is CASGAGRPDTQYF. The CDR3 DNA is TGTGCCAGCGGCGCGGGCCGACCAGATACGCAGTATTTT.

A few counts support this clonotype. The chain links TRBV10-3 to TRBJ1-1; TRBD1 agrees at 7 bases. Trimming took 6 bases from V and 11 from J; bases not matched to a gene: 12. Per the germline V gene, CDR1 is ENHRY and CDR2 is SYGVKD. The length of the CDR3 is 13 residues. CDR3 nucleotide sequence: TGTGCCATCAGCCGACAGGGACTGAATGGGGCTTTCTTT. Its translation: CAISRQGLNGAFF.